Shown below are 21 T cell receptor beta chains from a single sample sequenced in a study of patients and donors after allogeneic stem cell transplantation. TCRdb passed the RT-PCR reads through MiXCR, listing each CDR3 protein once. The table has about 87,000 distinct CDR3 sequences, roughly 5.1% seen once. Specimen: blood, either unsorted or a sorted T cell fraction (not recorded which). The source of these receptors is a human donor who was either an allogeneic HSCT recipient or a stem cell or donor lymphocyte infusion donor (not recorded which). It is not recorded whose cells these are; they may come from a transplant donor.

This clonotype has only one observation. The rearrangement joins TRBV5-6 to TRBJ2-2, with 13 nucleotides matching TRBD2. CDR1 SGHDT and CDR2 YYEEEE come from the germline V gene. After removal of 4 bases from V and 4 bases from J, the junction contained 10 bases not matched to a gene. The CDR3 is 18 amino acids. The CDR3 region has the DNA TGTGCCAGCAGCCCAAGGACTAGCGGGAGTACGGGCACCGGGGAGCTGTTTTTT. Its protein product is CASSPRTSGSTGTGELFF. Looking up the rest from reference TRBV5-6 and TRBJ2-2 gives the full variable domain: DAGVTQSPTHLIKTRGQQVTLRCSPKSGHDTVSWYQQALGQGPQFIFQYYEEEERQRGNFPDRFSGHQFPNYSSELNVNALLLGDSALYLCASSPRTSGSTGTGELFFGEGSRLTVL.

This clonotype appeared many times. In DNA form, the CDR3 reads TGTGCCAGCAGTTTAGCCCCCCAGTATGGCTACACCTTC. Its protein product is CASSLAPQYGYTF. V gene TRBV12-3 or TRBV12-4 combines with J gene TRBJ1-2; D uncertain. The V gene lost 0 bases and the J gene lost 5 bases, with 7 bases spanning the gap. CDR3 length: 13 residues.

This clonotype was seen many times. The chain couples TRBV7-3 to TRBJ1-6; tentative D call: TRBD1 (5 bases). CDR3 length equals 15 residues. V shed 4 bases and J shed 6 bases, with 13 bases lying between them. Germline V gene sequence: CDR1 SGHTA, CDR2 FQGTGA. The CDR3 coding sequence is TGTGCCAGCAGCTCGGTTGCAGGGCCTAATTCACCCCTCCACTTT. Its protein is CASSSVAGPNSPLHF.

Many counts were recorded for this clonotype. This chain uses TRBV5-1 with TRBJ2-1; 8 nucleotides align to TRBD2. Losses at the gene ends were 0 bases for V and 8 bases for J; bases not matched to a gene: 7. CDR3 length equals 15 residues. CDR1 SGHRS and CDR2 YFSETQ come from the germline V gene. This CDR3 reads CASSLEGRGGYEQFF. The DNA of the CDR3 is TGCGCCAGCAGCTTGGAGGGGCGCGGGGGGTATGAGCAGTTCTTC. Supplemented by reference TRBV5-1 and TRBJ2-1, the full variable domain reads KAGVTQTPRYLIKTRGQQVTLSCSPISGHRSVSWYQQTPGQGLQFLFEYFSETQRNKGNFPGRFSGRQFSNSRSEMNVSTLELGDSALYLCASSLEGRGGYEQFFGPGTRLTVL.

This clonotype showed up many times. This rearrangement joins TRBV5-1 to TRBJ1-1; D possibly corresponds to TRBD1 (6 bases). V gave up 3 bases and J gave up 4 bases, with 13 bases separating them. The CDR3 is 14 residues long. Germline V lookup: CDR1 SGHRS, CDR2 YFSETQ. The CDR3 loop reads CASSSNGGLTEAFF. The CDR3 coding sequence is TGCGCCAGCAGCTCGAATGGGGGCCTCACTGAAGCTTTCTTT.

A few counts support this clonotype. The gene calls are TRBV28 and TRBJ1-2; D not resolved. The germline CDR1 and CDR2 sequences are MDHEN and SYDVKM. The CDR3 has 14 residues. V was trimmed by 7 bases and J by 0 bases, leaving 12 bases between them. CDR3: CASTPLDANYGYTF. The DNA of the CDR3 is TGTGCCAGCACGCCTCTTGACGCTAACTATGGCTACACCTTC.

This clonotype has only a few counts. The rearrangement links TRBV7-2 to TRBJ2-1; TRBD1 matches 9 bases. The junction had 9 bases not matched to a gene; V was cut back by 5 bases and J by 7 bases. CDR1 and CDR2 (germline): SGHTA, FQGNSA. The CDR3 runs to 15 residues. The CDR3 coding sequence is TGTGCCAGCAGCCGCCGGGACAGGGTGTCGAATGAGCAGTTCTTC. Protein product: CASSRRDRVSNEQFF.

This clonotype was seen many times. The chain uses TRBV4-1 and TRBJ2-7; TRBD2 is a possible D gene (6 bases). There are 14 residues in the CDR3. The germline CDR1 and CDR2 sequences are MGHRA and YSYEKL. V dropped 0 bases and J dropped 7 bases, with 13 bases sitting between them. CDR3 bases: TGCGCCAGCAGCCAAGACACCACCGCGGGGGAGCAGTACTTC. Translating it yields CASSQDTTAGEQYF.

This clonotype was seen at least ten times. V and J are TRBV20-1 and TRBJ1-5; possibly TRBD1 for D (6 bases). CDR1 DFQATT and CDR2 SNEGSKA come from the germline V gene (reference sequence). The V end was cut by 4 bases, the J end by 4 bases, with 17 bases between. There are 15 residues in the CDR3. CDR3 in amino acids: CSATAGGARNQPQHF. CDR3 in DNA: TGCAGTGCTACCGCGGGGGGGGCGCGAAATCAGCCCCAGCATTTT.

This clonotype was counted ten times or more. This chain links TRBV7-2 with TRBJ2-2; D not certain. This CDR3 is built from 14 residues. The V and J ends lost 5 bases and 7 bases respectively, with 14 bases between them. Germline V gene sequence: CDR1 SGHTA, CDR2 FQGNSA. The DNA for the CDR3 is TGTGCCAGCAGCAGCCGACTGGATGGCGGGGAGCTGTTTTTT. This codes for CASSSRLDGGELFF.

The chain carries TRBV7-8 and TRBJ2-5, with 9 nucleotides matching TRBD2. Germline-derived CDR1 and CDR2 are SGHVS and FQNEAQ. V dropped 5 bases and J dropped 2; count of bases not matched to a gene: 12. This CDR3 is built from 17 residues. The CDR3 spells CASSLRAGGLRQETQYF. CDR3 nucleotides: TGTGCCAGCAGCCTCAGAGCGGGGGGACTTCGGCAAGAGACCCAGTACTTC.

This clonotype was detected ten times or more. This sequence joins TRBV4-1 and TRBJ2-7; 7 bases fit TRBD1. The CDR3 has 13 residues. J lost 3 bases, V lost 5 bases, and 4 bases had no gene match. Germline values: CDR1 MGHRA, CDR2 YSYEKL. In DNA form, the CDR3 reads TGCGCCAGCAGCAGAGGGGGCAACTACGAGCAGTACTTC. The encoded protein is CASSRGGNYEQYF.

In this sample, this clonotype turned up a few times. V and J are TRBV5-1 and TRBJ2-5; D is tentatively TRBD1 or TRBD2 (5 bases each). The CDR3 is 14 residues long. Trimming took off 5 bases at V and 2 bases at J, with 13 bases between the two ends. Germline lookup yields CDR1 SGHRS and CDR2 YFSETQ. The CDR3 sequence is CASRRDGSQETQYF. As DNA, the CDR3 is TGCGCCAGCAGACGGGACGGATCTCAAGAGACCCAGTACTTC.

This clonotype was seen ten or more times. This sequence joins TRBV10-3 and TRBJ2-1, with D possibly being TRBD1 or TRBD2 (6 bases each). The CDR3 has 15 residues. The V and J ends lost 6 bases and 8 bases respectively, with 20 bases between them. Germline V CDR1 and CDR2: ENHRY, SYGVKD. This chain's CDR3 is CAISPNRGQNHEQFF. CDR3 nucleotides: TGTGCCATCAGCCCCAACCGGGGGCAGAATCATGAGCAGTTCTTC.

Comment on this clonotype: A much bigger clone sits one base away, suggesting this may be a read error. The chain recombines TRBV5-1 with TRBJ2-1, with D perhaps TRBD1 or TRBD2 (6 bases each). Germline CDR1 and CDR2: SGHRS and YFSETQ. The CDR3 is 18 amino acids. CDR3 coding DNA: TGCGACAGCAGCCGTTGGGGGGTCGTGGACAGCAACTACAATGAGCAGTTCTTC. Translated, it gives CDSSRWGVVDSNYNEQFF.

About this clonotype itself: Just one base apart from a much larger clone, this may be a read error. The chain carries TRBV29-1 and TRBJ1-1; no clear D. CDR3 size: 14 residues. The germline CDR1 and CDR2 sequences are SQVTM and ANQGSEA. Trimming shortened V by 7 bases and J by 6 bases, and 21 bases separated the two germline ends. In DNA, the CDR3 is TGCAGCGCCGGCTCCGAGACCCCGAGCCCTGAAGCTTTCTTT. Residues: CSAGSETPSPEAFF.

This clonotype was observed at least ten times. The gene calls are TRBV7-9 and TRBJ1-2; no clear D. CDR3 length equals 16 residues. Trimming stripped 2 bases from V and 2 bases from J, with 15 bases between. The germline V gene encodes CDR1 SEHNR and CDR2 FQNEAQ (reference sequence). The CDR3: CASSLNSGVMNYGYTF. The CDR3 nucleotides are TGTGCCAGCAGCTTAAACAGTGGGGTGATGAACTATGGCTACACCTTC.

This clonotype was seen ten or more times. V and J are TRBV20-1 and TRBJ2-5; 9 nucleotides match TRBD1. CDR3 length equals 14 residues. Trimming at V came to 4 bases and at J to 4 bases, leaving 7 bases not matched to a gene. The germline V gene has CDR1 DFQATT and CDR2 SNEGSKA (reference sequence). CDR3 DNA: TGCAGTGCTACCGCCACAGGGGGCTTAGAGACCCAGTACTTC. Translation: CSATATGGLETQYF.

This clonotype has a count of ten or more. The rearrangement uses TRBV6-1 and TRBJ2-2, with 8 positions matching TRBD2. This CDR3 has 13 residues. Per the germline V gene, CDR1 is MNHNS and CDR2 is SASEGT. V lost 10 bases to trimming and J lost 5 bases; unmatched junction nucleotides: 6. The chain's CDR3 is CATGKRGTGELFF. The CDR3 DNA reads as TGTGCCACCGGGAAGCGGGGGACCGGGGAGCTGTTTTTT.

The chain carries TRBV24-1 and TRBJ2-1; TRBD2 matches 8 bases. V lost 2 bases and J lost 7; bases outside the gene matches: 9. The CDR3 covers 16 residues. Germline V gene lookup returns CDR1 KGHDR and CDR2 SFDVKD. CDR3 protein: CATSDWRGAGVNEQFF. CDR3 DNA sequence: TGTGCCACCAGTGATTGGCGGGGGGCCGGGGTTAATGAGCAGTTCTTC.

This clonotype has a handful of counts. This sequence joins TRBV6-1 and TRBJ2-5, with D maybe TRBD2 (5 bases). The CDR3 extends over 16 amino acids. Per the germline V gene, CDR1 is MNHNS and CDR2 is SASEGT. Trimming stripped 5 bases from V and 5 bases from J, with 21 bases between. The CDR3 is CASSPGLTTPAETQYF. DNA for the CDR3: TGTGCCAGCAGTCCCGGACTTACGACACCGGCGGAGACCCAGTACTTC.